This TCR beta chain was recorded in a study of cytomegalovirus exposure and HLA in healthy donors. Whole-study findings and limits: It was reported that TCR beta sequences correctly inferred the HLA-A and HLA-B alleles for most subjects.

This CDR3 has 14 amino acids. Per germline, CDR1 LNHDA and CDR2 SQIVND (reference sequence). V was shortened by 6 bases and J by 0 bases, with 11 bases between the two germline ends. About this clone: Its specificity is unknown.

The study ran its PCR with 60 Vbeta and 13 Jbeta primers. Assay: immunoSEQ multiplex PCR; the TCRdb copy retains only in-frame clones and omits some. This sample carries 100,000 to 120,000 clones, around 78% of them seen once, and the ten largest clones take approximately 1.3%. The receptor comes from a woman aged 25 to 39 in good health and CMV-seronegative. Sequenced input: PBMCs. The V and J genes are TRBV19 and TRBJ1-2, with D possibly matching TRBD1 (6 bases). The CDR3 bases are TGTGCCAGTAGCATCGACAGGTCTAACTATGGCTACACCTTC. This encodes CASSIDRSNYGYTF.